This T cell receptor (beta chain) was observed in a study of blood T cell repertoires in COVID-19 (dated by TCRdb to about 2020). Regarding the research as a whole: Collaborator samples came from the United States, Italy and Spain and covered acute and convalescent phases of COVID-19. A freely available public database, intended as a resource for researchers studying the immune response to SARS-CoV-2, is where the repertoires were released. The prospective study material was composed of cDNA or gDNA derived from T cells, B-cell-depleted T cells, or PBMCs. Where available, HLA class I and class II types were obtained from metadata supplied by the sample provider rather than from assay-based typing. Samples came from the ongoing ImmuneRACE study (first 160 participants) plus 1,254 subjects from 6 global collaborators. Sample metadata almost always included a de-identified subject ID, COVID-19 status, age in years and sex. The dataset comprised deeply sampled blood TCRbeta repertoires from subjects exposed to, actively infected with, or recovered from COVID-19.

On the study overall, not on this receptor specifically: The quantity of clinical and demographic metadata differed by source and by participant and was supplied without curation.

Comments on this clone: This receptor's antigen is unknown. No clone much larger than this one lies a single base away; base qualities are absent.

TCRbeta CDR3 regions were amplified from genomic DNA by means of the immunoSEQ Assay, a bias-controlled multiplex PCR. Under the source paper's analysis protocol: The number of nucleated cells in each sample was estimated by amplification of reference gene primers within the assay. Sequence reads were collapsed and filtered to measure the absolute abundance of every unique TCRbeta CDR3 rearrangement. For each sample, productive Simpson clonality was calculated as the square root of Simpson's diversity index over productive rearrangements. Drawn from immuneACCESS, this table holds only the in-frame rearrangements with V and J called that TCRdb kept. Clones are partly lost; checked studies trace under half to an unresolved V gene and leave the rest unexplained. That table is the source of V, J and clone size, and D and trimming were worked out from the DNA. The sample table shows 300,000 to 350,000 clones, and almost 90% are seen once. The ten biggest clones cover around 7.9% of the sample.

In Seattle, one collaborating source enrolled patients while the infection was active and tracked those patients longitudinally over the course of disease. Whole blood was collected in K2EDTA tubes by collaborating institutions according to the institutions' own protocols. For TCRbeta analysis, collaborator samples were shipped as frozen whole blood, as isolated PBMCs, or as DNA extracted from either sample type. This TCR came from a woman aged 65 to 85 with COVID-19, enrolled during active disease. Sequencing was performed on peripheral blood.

The CDR3 region has the sequence CAIKRDKKGETQYF. The DNA sequence is as follows: TGTGCCATCAAGCGGGACAAAAAAGGGGAGACCCAGTACTTC. The chain uses TRBV10-3 and TRBJ2-5; TRBD2 is a weak D gene call, 7 bases matching. CDR1 and CDR2, per the germline V gene, are ENHRY and SYGVKD. V loses 7 bases, J loses 5 bases, and the germline ends lie 17 bases apart. Inclusive of the bounding cysteine and phenylalanine, the CDR3 is 14 residues long. Solely the CDR3 DNA is kept, with 42 bases framed from the first base.